These 9 T cell receptor beta chains originate from one sample sequenced in a study of cytomegalovirus exposure and HLA in healthy donors. PCR amplification relied on 60 Vbeta primers (plus 13 Jbeta primers). Assay: immunoSEQ multiplex PCR; the TCRdb copy retains only in-frame clones and omits some. The sample yields under 200,000 clones, more than 75% seen once. The material sequenced was PBMCs. The source is a girl between 2 and 10 years old in good health and CMV-seropositive.

The V and J genes are TRBV9 and TRBJ1-1; D may be TRBD1 (6 bases). CDR1 is SGDLS and CDR2 is YYNGEE in the germline V gene. CDR3 length equals 13 residues. V dropped 0 bases and J dropped 7 bases, with 10 bases sitting between them. This chain's CDR3 is CASSVGGGGEAFF. For the CDR3, the DNA is TGTGCCAGCAGCGTAGGAGGGGGTGGTGAAGCTTTCTTT. The entire variable domain, with the rest obtained from reference TRBV9 and TRBJ1-1, is as follows: DSGVTQTPKHLITATGQRVTLRCSPRSGDLSVYWYQQSLDQGLQFLIQYYNGEERAKGNILERFSAQQFPDLHSELNLSSLELGDSALYFCASSVGGGGEAFFGQGTRLTVV.

On this clone: Other DNA sequences in the same sample also yield this CDR3. The chain joins TRBV5-1 to TRBJ2-1; D is ambiguous. With 1 base removed from V and 4 bases from J, the gap between germline ends came to 6 bases. Germline CDR1 SGHRS, CDR2 YFSETQ. This CDR3 spans 13 amino acids. For the CDR3, the DNA is TGCGCCAGCAGCTTGTCTAGTTACAATGAGCAGTTCTTC. Translated: CASSLSSYNEQFF.

This clone was seen more than once but under ten times. The chain couples TRBV5-1 to TRBJ2-5, with D uncertain. Looked up from germline, CDR1 is SGHRS and CDR2 is YFSETQ. Trimming removed 5 bases at V and 0 bases at J, with 8 bases between. CDR3 length equals 13 residues. In nucleotides, the CDR3 is TGCGCCAGCAGTTTACGGTACCAAGAGACCCAGTACTTC. Translated, it gives CASSLRYQETQYF.

The V gene is TRBV4-2, the J gene TRBJ2-1; D is undetermined. The germline gives CDR1 LGHNA, CDR2 YNFKEQ. The CDR3 sequence is 12 residues long. Trimming removed 1 base at V and 10 bases at J, with 8 bases between. The CDR3 spells CASSQGAGEQFF. The CDR3 DNA reads TGTGCCAGCAGCCAAGGGGCTGGGGAGCAGTTCTTC.

CDR3: CASSPRLEEGYNSPLHF. In nucleotides, the CDR3 is TGTGCCAGCAGCCCCCGGCTAGAGGAGGGATATAATTCACCCCTCCACTTT. The chain joins TRBV7-9 to TRBJ1-6; D call uncertain. This CDR3 is built from 17 residues. Germline-derived CDR1 and CDR2 are SEHNR and FQNEAQ (reference sequence). Trimming stripped 5 bases from V and 4 bases from J, with 18 bases between.

The chain uses TRBV4-2 and TRBJ2-2, with a tentative D call TRBD1 (5 bases). Germline CDR1 reads LGHNA; CDR2 reads YNFKEQ. Trimming shortened V by 2 bases and J by 5 bases, and 6 bases separated the two germline ends. This CDR3 is built from 13 residues. The CDR3 loop reads CASSQQGTGELFF. The CDR3 nucleotides are TGTGCCAGCAGCCAACAGGGTACCGGGGAGCTGTTTTTT.

This clone came up once. The chain carries TRBV5-1 and TRBJ2-7; D perhaps matches TRBD1 (6 bases). Germline CDR1 reads SGHRS; CDR2 reads YFSETQ. V was clipped by 4 bases and J by 0 bases, with 14 bases between them. There are 15 residues in the CDR3. CDR3 amino acids: CASSRSVDSSYEQYF. The DNA of the CDR3 is TGCGCCAGCAGCCGATCCGTGGACAGCTCCTACGAGCAGTACTTC.

J is TRBJ2-7 and V is TRBV29-1; TRBD2 agrees at 11 bases. CDR1 and CDR2 from the germline V gene are SQVTM and ANQGSEA. V shed 3 bases and J 4 bases; nucleotides not matched to a gene: 5. The CDR3 is 14 amino acids. This CDR3 is CSVELAGGGYEQYF. The DNA of the CDR3 is TGCAGCGTTGAGCTAGCGGGAGGTGGATACGAGCAGTACTTC.

As for this clone: Other DNA sequences in this specimen translate into the identical CDR3. The chain uses TRBV28 and TRBJ1-5; D remains unclear. V was pared by 5 bases and J by 4 bases, with 3 bases between. The germline V gene has CDR1 MDHEN and CDR2 SYDVKM. The CDR3 is made up of 11 amino acids. The CDR3 loop is CASSHNQPQHF. The CDR3 nucleotides read TGTGCCAGCAGTCATAATCAGCCCCAGCATTTT.